Shown below are 31 T cell receptor beta chains from a single sample sequenced in a study of graft-versus-host responses after intestinal transplantation. Produced via immunoSEQ multiplex PCR; TCRdb's table is partial and in-frame only. The profile shows approximately 90,000 clones, 88% of them singletons. What these receptors recognize is not known. The sample here was unstimulated CD4+ T cells sorted from spleen or lymph node cells, taken before transplant. These receptors came from a human donor who was the organ donor for an intestinal transplant.

This sequence joins TRBV2 and TRBJ2-2, with unresolved D. The V gene lost 6 bases and the J gene lost 1 base, with 6 bases spanning the gap. The CDR3 runs 13 residues. The germline gives CDR1 SNHLY, CDR2 FYNNEI. The CDR3 loop is CASRVENTGELFF. For the CDR3, the DNA is TGTGCCAGCAGAGTAGAGAACACCGGGGAGCTGTTTTTT.

The chain recombines TRBV19 with TRBJ1-3; maybe TRBD1 (6 bases). CDR1 and CDR2 from the germline V gene are LNHDA and SQIVND (reference sequence). The CDR3 loop spans 14 amino acids. V shed 6 bases and J shed 2 bases, with 11 bases lying between them. The CDR3 DNA sequence: TGTGCCAGTAGGGACAGAATGGCTGGAAACACCATATATTTT. Protein: CASRDRMAGNTIYF.

The chain recombines TRBV2 with TRBJ1-6; D uncertain. V shed 6 bases and J shed 4 bases, with 13 bases lying between them. This CDR3 is 15 amino acids long. Germline values: CDR1 SNHLY, CDR2 FYNNEI. Written as DNA, the CDR3 is TGTGCCAGCAGCCCAAGACACCCGTATAATTCACCCCTCCACTTT. It translates to CASSPRHPYNSPLHF.

The chain joins TRBV6-9 to TRBJ1-2, with D uncertain. CDR1 and CDR2 from the germline V gene are MNHGY and SVAAGI. This CDR3 is 16 amino acids long. Trimming took off 1 base at V and 6 bases at J, with 18 bases between the two ends. The CDR3 region is CASSYWPGKKPHGYTF. DNA for the CDR3: TGTGCCAGCAGTTATTGGCCGGGAAAAAAACCGCATGGCTACACCTTC.

This clone was counted a single time. The chain employs TRBV6-6 and TRBJ2-7, with 11 bases lining up with TRBD2. The V segment lost 5 bases and the J segment 5 bases; nucleotides outside the gene matches: 8. Germline-derived CDR1 and CDR2 are MNHNY and SVGAGI (reference sequence). This CDR3 has 15 residues. The CDR3 is CASSPPTSGTDEQYF. In DNA, the CDR3 is TGTGCCAGCAGTCCGCCGACTAGCGGGACGGACGAGCAGTACTTC.

V and J are TRBV6-5 and TRBJ2-7; 12 bases line up with TRBD2. This CDR3 is 15 amino acids long. V shed 0 bases, J shed 6 bases, and the junction held 3 bases outside the gene matches. Germline loops: CDR1 MNHEY, CDR2 SVGAGI. DNA of the CDR3: TGTGCCAGCAGTTACTCCGGGACTAGCGGGCGCGAGCAGTACTTC. Translating gives CASSYSGTSGREQYF.

This chain joins TRBV11-2 and TRBJ2-1, with TRBD2 identical over 7 bases. This CDR3 contains 16 residues. V was pared by 5 bases and J by 2 bases, with 9 bases of the junction left unmatched. Germline loops: CDR1 SGHAT, CDR2 FQNNGV. CDR3 protein: CASSPLRGLAYNEQFF. CDR3 nucleotides: TGTGCCAGCAGCCCCCTCCGAGGACTAGCCTACAATGAGCAGTTCTTC.

The V call is TRBV28, the J call TRBJ2-7; TRBD1 agrees at 10 bases. Germline values: CDR1 MDHEN, CDR2 SYDVKM. The trim removed 6 bases at V and 4 bases at J, leaving 6 bases unmatched. CDR3 length: 14 residues. This chain's CDR3 is CASRDPGQGYEQYF. CDR3 coding DNA: TGTGCCAGCAGGGATCCGGGACAGGGGTACGAGCAGTACTTC.

The V gene is TRBV5-4, the J gene TRBJ2-3; 9 nucleotides agree with TRBD1. CDR3 length: 15 amino acids. J gave up 3 bases and V 9 bases, and 11 bases lay outside the gene matches. The germline gives CDR1 SGHNT, CDR2 YYREEE (reference sequence). In DNA form, the CDR3 reads TGTGCCACCGGGACAGGGATGGGCTGGACAGATACGCAGTATTTT. This encodes CATGTGMGWTDTQYF. Together with reference TRBV5-4 and TRBJ2-3, the CDR3 gives the full variable domain: ETGVTQSPTHLIKTRGQQVTLRCSSQSGHNTVSWYQQALGQGPQFIFQYYREEENGRGNFPPRFSGLQFPNYSSELNVNALELDDSALYLCATGTGMGWTDTQYFGPGTRLTVL.

V usage is TRBV7-8 and J usage is TRBJ2-7; 8 nucleotides align to TRBD2. V shed 5 bases, J shed 3 bases, and the junction held 12 bases outside the gene matches. Germline V gene lookup returns CDR1 SGHVS and CDR2 FQNEAQ. This CDR3 has 16 residues. CDR3 nucleotides: TGTGCCAGCAGCACCCGCCGTACTAGCGGATACTACGAGCAGTACTTC. Amino acid sequence: CASSTRRTSGYYEQYF.

This chain uses TRBV6-1 with TRBJ2-7; 9 nucleotides match TRBD1. The CDR3 runs 14 residues. From germline, CDR1 is MNHNS and CDR2 SASEGT. The junction had 6 bases not matched to a gene; V was cut back by 6 bases and J by 3 bases. The CDR3 loop is CASSRQGVSYEQYF. The CDR3 DNA follows: TGTGCCAGCAGCAGACAGGGGGTTAGCTACGAGCAGTACTTC.

J is TRBJ2-7 and V is TRBV2, with TRBD1 identical over 8 bases. V was pared by 4 bases and J by 6 bases, with 5 bases of the junction left unmatched. The germline V gene encodes CDR1 SNHLY and CDR2 FYNNEI. CDR3 length: 13 residues. This CDR3 reads CASSADRALEQYF. The CDR3 region has the DNA TGTGCCAGCAGTGCGGACAGGGCCCTCGAGCAGTACTTC.

This chain connects TRBV7-2 to TRBJ1-2; D remains ambiguous. Germline CDR1 SGHTA, CDR2 FQGNSA. Between the trimmed V and J ends, which lost 5 bases and 2 bases, there was a span of 6 bases. The CDR3 sequence is 12 residues long. DNA of the CDR3: TGTGCCAGCAGCCCGAGGAACTATGGCTACACCTTC. Its protein product is CASSPRNYGYTF.

The chain is built from TRBV5-1 and TRBJ2-6; D is possibly TRBD1 (6 bases). CDR3 length: 16 residues. The germline gives CDR1 SGHRS, CDR2 YFSETQ. Between the trimmed V and J ends, which lost 0 bases and 0 bases, there was a span of 7 bases. The CDR3 DNA reads as TGCGCCAGCAGCTTGGGGGGGCCCTCTGGGGCCAACGTCCTGACTTTC. Residues: CASSLGGPSGANVLTF.

This clone occurred once. The chain joins TRBV7-8 to TRBJ2-2; 7 nucleotides agree with TRBD1. With 9 bases clipped from V and 7 bases from J, the junction kept 5 bases outside the gene matches. This CDR3 is built from 12 residues. Per germline, CDR1 SGHVS and CDR2 FQNEAQ. CDR3 sequence: CASRGGGGELFF. In DNA, the CDR3 is TGTGCCAGTCGAGGGGGCGGCGGGGAGCTGTTTTTT.

This chain links TRBV5-5 with TRBJ2-1; D is possibly TRBD1 (5 bases). The CDR3 has 11 amino acids. Between the trimmed V and J ends, which lost 4 bases and 10 bases, there was a span of 9 bases. The germline V gene has CDR1 SGHKS and CDR2 YYEKEE (reference sequence). The CDR3 bases are TGTGCCAGCAGCCGGTGGGGCGAGCAGTTCTTC. Its protein is CASSRWGEQFF.

This clone has a handful of counts. The J gene is TRBJ2-3, the V gene TRBV6-5, with a tentative D call TRBD2 (5 bases). The germline gives CDR1 MNHEY, CDR2 SVGAGI. There are 15 residues in the CDR3. V was shortened by 5 bases and J by 1 base, with 13 bases between the two germline ends. The CDR3 spells CASSPVARRTDTQYF. The CDR3 coding sequence is TGTGCCAGCAGTCCAGTAGCGCGCCGCACAGATACGCAGTATTTT.

The rearrangement links TRBV19 to TRBJ1-5; 7 bases are shared with TRBD1. In germline, CDR1 is LNHDA, CDR2 SQIVND (reference sequence). There are 16 residues in the CDR3. V shed 7 bases and J 6 bases; nucleotides not matched to a gene: 15. CDR3 in amino acids: CASIKTHRGTAQPQHF. The CDR3 DNA reads as TGTGCCAGTATCAAAACCCACAGGGGAACGGCTCAGCCCCAGCATTTT.

CDR3 coding DNA: TGTGCCAGCAGCCGAGACTATAGCAATCAGCCCCAGCATTTT. Translation: CASSRDYSNQPQHF. This sequence joins TRBV6-5 and TRBJ1-5; D uncertain. The ends were cut back, 6 bases at V and 0 bases at J, with 9 bases in the middle. The CDR3 loop spans 14 amino acids. Looked up from germline, CDR1 is MNHEY and CDR2 is SVGAGI.

This chain uses TRBV7-9 with TRBJ1-2; D remains unclear. Per germline, CDR1 SEHNR and CDR2 FQNEAQ (reference sequence). The CDR3 contains 16 residues. The ends were cut back, 3 bases at V and 4 bases at J, with 18 bases in the middle. CDR3 region: CASSFAGRGGGYGYTF. For the CDR3, the DNA is TGTGCCAGCAGCTTCGCCGGTCGGGGTGGAGGCTATGGCTACACCTTC.

V and J are TRBV7-9 and TRBJ1-1; no firm D call. CDR3 length: 14 amino acids. The V gene lost 5 bases and the J gene lost 1 base, with 11 bases spanning the gap. Germline V gene lookup returns CDR1 SEHNR and CDR2 FQNEAQ (reference sequence). Here the CDR3 reads CASSASIPNTEAFF. DNA of the CDR3: TGTGCCAGCAGCGCCAGTATACCGAACACTGAAGCTTTCTTT. Full variable domain (rest looked up from reference TRBV7-9 and TRBJ1-1): DTGVSQNPRHKITKRGQNVTFRCDPISEHNRLYWYRQTLGQGPEFLTYFQNEAQLEKSRLLSDRFSAERPKGSFSTLEIQRTEQGDSAMYLCASSASIPNTEAFFGQGTRLTVV.

This chain connects TRBV5-6 to TRBJ1-2; TRBD1 is a possible D gene (6 bases). V lost 0 bases and J lost 3, with 9 bases in between. Germline CDR1 SGHDT, CDR2 YYEEEE. The CDR3 consists of 14 residues. CDR3 nucleotide sequence: TGTGCCAGCAGCTTGGCCAGGACAGACTATGGCTACACCTTC. This gives the protein CASSLARTDYGYTF.

The chain uses TRBV7-6 and TRBJ2-7; a weak D match, TRBD2 (6 bases). The CDR3 is 17 residues long. The V and J ends lost 1 base and 5 bases respectively, with 21 bases between them. Germline CDR1 SGHVS, CDR2 FNYEAQ. CDR3 protein: CASSLGSGAGDWHEQYF. CDR3 DNA: TGTGCCAGCAGCTTAGGAAGTGGGGCCGGGGACTGGCACGAGCAGTACTTC.

The V and J genes are TRBV18 and TRBJ1-2; 10 nucleotides line up with TRBD1. The CDR3 has 14 residues. The V gene end was trimmed by 6 bases and the J gene end by 3 bases; junction bases not matched to a gene: 4. From germline, CDR1 is KGHSH and CDR2 LQKENI. The CDR3 DNA is TGTGCCAGCTCGTCGGGGACAGGGGACTATGGCTACACCTTC. It encodes CASSSGTGDYGYTF.

In nucleotides, the CDR3 is TGTGCCAGCAGTGAAACCCTAGCGGGATTCGACGAGCAGTACTTC. Protein product: CASSETLAGFDEQYF. The chain carries TRBV6-1 and TRBJ2-7, with 9 bases aligning to TRBD2. Looked up from germline, CDR1 is MNHNS and CDR2 is SASEGT. CDR3 size: 15 residues. Losses at the gene ends were 2 bases for V and 5 bases for J; bases not matched to a gene: 7.

The CDR3, as DNA: TGTGCCACCCGATGGGGGGGCGGGCAGCCCCAGCATTTT. Translated, it gives CATRWGGGQPQHF. The gene calls are TRBV28 and TRBJ1-5; maybe TRBD1 (6 bases). This CDR3 region has 13 residues. Looked up from germline, CDR1 is MDHEN and CDR2 is SYDVKM. The V end was cut by 10 bases, the J end by 7 bases, with 17 bases between.

The V and J genes are TRBV13 and TRBJ1-5, with 8 bases identical to TRBD1. This CDR3 is 12 amino acids long. Germline CDR1 and CDR2: PRHDT and FYEKMQ (reference sequence). V was pared by 4 bases and J by 15 bases, with 8 bases of the junction left unmatched. CDR3 region: CASSSGQGKSHF. In DNA form, the CDR3 reads TGTGCCAGCAGCTCCGGACAGGGAAAATCGCATTTT.

This sequence joins TRBV7-9 and TRBJ1-3, with TRBD1 identical over 8 bases. This CDR3 has 14 amino acids. Per germline, CDR1 SEHNR and CDR2 FQNEAQ (reference sequence). V trimming: 3 bases; J trimming: 3 bases; junction bases outside the gene matches: 1. CDR3 nucleotides: TGTGCCAGCAGCTTGACAGGGGTTGGAAACACCATATATTTT. Encoded protein: CASSLTGVGNTIYF.

This clone has just a few counts. J is TRBJ2-7 and V is TRBV6-1, with 11 bases matching TRBD2. This CDR3 has 14 residues. Germline V lookup: CDR1 MNHNS, CDR2 SASEGT. V trimming: 6 bases; J trimming: 0 bases; junction bases outside the gene matches: 1. The DNA for the CDR3 is TGTGCCAGCAGGACTAGCGGGGTCTCCTACGAGCAGTACTTC. It yields the protein CASRTSGVSYEQYF.

The V and J genes are TRBV15 and TRBJ2-6; D remains unclear. V was pared by 1 base and J by 0 bases, with 10 bases between. The CDR3 extends over 17 amino acids. Germline CDR1 and CDR2: LNHNV and YYDKDF (reference sequence). This chain's CDR3 is CATSRVPLSSGANVLTF. CDR3 nucleotides: TGTGCCACCAGCAGAGTCCCCCTTTCCTCTGGGGCCAACGTCCTGACTTTC.

This chain connects TRBV7-2 to TRBJ1-4; no firm D call. From germline, CDR1 is SGHTA and CDR2 FQGNSA. The CDR3 contains 14 residues. V was trimmed by 1 base and J by 4 bases, leaving 7 bases between them. The CDR3 loop reads CASSLGHRNEKLFF. The DNA for the CDR3 is TGTGCCAGCAGCTTAGGGCACCGTAATGAAAAACTGTTTTTT.